This T cell receptor (beta chain) appears in the sequencing data of a study of CD8 T cells in ankylosing spondylitis. At least ten counts were recorded for this clonotype. With molecular barcodes, quantitative 5'-RACE was used to make the TCR beta libraries. TCRdb reprocessed the 5' RACE reads via MiXCR and lists one record per CDR3 protein. This sample carries 240,000 or so distinct CDR3 sequences, approximately 11% of them seen once, and the ten largest clones take under 8%. Trimming cost V 8 bases and J 2 bases, with 16 bases left between them. The CDR3 covers 14 residues. Germline-derived CDR1 and CDR2 are WSHSY and SAAADI.

This sequence originates from a male donor with ankylosing spondylitis or in good health (not recorded which). Sequenced sample: blood, either unsorted or a sorted T cell fraction (not recorded which). V and J are TRBV10-2 and TRBJ2-7; the D gene is possibly TRBD1 (5 bases). CDR3 coding DNA: TGCGCCAGCCATGAACGGAACAGGCCCTACGAGCAGTACTTC. Its translation is CASHERNRPYEQYF.